The 29 T cell receptor beta chains below all came from one sample that was sequenced in a study of CD8+CD57+ T cells in acquired aplastic anemia. For CDR3 and TCR beta VDJ profiling, genomic DNA was the template used. TCRdb called the reads again in MiXCR, with one record for every CDR3 protein. The sample yields some 68,000 distinct CDR3 sequences, under 65% seen once. Sequenced: sorted CD4+, CD8+, or CD8+CD57+ T cells (not recorded which) from PBMCs. These TCRs come from a human donor in good health, serving as a control.

This clonotype was recorded at least ten times. The chain carries TRBV9 and TRBJ2-2; D is perhaps TRBD2 (6 bases). The CDR3 runs 16 residues. CDR1 and CDR2 (germline): SGDLS, YYNGEE. Trimming pared 4 bases from V and 8 bases from J, leaving 21 bases between. The CDR3, as DNA: TGTGCCAGCAGCCCGAGCGCGGGACCGCAGAGGGGGGAGCTGTTTTTT. This gives the protein CASSPSAGPQRGELFF.

This clonotype was seen at least ten times. This sequence joins TRBV27 and TRBJ2-5; D is possibly TRBD1 (6 bases). The CDR3 has 15 residues. The V gene lost 7 bases and the J gene lost 1 base, with 16 bases spanning the gap. In germline, CDR1 is MNHEY, CDR2 SMNVEV (reference sequence). The CDR3 DNA is TGTGCCAGCACCCCTTGGGCGGACAGCCAAGAGACCCAGTACTTC. As protein: CASTPWADSQETQYF.

The sample holds a few counts of this clonotype. The CDR3 reads CASSSGQGATEAFF. CDR3 bases: TGTGCCAGTAGTTCGGGACAGGGGGCGACTGAAGCTTTCTTT. The chain combines TRBV19 with TRBJ1-1; 12 bases fit TRBD1. Germline V gives CDR1 LNHDA, CDR2 SQIVND (reference sequence). V was clipped by 5 bases and J by 5 bases; unmatched bases: 3. The length of the CDR3 is 14 residues. Drawing the rest from reference TRBV19 and TRBJ1-1, the complete variable domain is DGGITQSPKYLFRKEGQNVTLSCEQNLNHDAMYWYRQDPGQGLRLIYYSQIVNDFQKGDIAEGYSVSREKKESFPLTVTSAQKNPTAFYLCASSSGQGATEAFFGQGTRLTVV.

The J gene is TRBJ1-1, the V gene TRBV7-7; a possible D gene is TRBD1 (5 bases). The germline V gene has CDR1 SSHAT and CDR2 FNYEAQ (reference sequence). This CDR3 is built from 15 residues. Trimming left V 7 bases short and J 4 bases short, with 19 bases between. The CDR3 DNA sequence: TGTGCCAGCAACCCCAAAGACAGAATGACCACTGAAGCTTTCTTT. This sequence encodes CASNPKDRMTTEAFF. Looking up the rest from reference TRBV7-7 and TRBJ1-1 gives the full variable domain: GAGVSQSPRYKVTKRGQDVTLRCDPISSHATLYWYQQALGQGPEFLTYFNYEAQPDKSGLPSDRFSAERPEGSISTLTIQRTEQRDSAMYRCASNPKDRMTTEAFFGQGTRLTVV.

The chain combines TRBV24-1 with TRBJ1-1; D remains ambiguous. V lost 5 bases and J 7 bases, leaving 13 bases between the germline ends. Germline V lookup: CDR1 KGHDR, CDR2 SFDVKD. The CDR3 loop spans 13 amino acids. Here the CDR3 reads CATSAGDAVEAFF. The CDR3 nucleotides read TGTGCCACCAGTGCCGGAGACGCAGTTGAAGCTTTCTTT.

V and J are TRBV7-9 and TRBJ1-6; no clear D. With 6 bases removed from V and 7 bases from J, the gap between germline ends came to 7 bases. The CDR3 covers 12 residues. Per germline, CDR1 SEHNR and CDR2 FQNEAQ (reference sequence). CDR3 sequence: CASRVTNSPLHF. The CDR3 DNA is TGTGCCAGCAGGGTTACGAATTCACCCCTCCACTTT. Using reference TRBV7-9 and TRBJ1-6 for the parts outside the CDR3, the full variable domain is DTGVSQNPRHKITKRGQNVTFRCDPISEHNRLYWYRQTLGQGPEFLTYFQNEAQLEKSRLLSDRFSAERPKGSFSTLEIQRTEQGDSAMYLCASRVTNSPLHFGNGTRLTVT.

The chain combines TRBV12-3 or TRBV12-4 with TRBJ1-1, with a tentative D call TRBD1 (6 bases). The CDR3 loop spans 13 amino acids. V lost 4 bases and J lost 2, with 8 bases in between. CDR3 coding DNA: TGTGCCAGCAGTTCCGGGGGCAACACTGAAGCTTTCTTT. This sequence encodes CASSSGGNTEAFF.

This chain links TRBV7-2 with TRBJ2-5; no reliable D call. The CDR3 consists of 13 residues. V gave up 2 bases and J gave up 5 bases, with 9 bases separating them. The V gene's germline CDR1 is SGHTA and CDR2 FQGNSA. CDR3 sequence (DNA): TGTGCCAGCAGCTTACTGTCAAGGGAGACCCAGTACTTC. Translation: CASSLLSRETQYF.

This clonotype was found a few times. The rearrangement joins TRBV9 to TRBJ2-7; 7 bases agree with TRBD1. With 5 bases clipped from V and 5 bases from J, the junction kept 1 base outside the gene matches. In germline, CDR1 is SGDLS, CDR2 YYNGEE. The CDR3 sequence is 11 residues long. CDR3 DNA: TGTGCCAGCAGACAGGGGAACGAGCAGTACTTC. It specifies CASRQGNEQYF.

A word on this clonotype: Compared with germline, one end of the junction differs, possibly owing to a read error. This chain connects TRBV12-3 or TRBV12-4 to TRBJ1-1, with D unresolved. The CDR3 length is 12 residues. CDR3 in amino acids: CASSLWNIEAFF. The CDR3 region has the DNA TGTGCCAGCAGTTTATGGAACATTGAAGCTTTCTTC.

As regards this clonotype: The junction shows a germline mismatch at one end, possibly a read error. The V and J genes are TRBV12-3 or TRBV12-4 and TRBJ2-7, with a possible D match to TRBD2 (7 bases). This CDR3 is 15 amino acids long. In DNA form, the CDR3 reads TGTGCCAGCAGTTACGACTGGGGGGGCCATTACGAGCGGTACTTC. Translating gives CASSYDWGGHYERYF.

This clonotype occurred many times. The V call is TRBV20-1, the J call TRBJ2-5; TRBD2 matches at 7 bases. Germline V gene lookup returns CDR1 DFQATT and CDR2 SNEGSKA (reference sequence). CDR3 length equals 14 residues. The J segment lost 3 bases and the V segment lost 4 bases, leaving 8 bases of the junction unmatched. Here the CDR3 reads CSANPRGREETQYF. In DNA form, the CDR3 reads TGCAGTGCTAACCCCCGGGGGAGGGAAGAGACCCAGTACTTC.

The chain joins TRBV4-1 to TRBJ1-6; D not certain. The V and J ends lost 9 bases and 7 bases respectively, with 16 bases between them. CDR1 and CDR2 (germline): MGHRA, YSYEKL. CDR3 length: 14 amino acids. The CDR3 DNA reads TGCGCCAGTCAGGCCCCGGGCCTGAATTCACCCCTCCACTTT. It translates to CASQAPGLNSPLHF.

CDR3 in amino acids: CSVNWDTEAFF. DNA for the CDR3: TGCAGCGTTAACTGGGACACTGAAGCTTTCTTT. The chain recombines TRBV29-1 with TRBJ1-1; D gene uncertain. The V gene lost 5 bases and the J gene lost 3 bases, with 7 bases spanning the gap. The CDR3 is 11 residues long. Germline V gives CDR1 SQVTM, CDR2 ANQGSEA.

This clonotype has more than one count but fewer than ten. The chain links TRBV24-1 to TRBJ1-5, with D tentatively TRBD1 (6 bases). CDR1 KGHDR and CDR2 SFDVKD come from the germline V gene. With 4 bases removed from V and 11 bases from J, the gap between germline ends came to 14 bases. CDR3 size: 13 residues. CDR3 DNA sequence: TGTGCCACCAGTGACACCGGACAGTACACCCAGCATTTT. Its protein product is CATSDTGQYTQHF.

This clonotype has a count of ten or more. The chain links TRBV12-3 or TRBV12-4 to TRBJ1-1; D is undetermined. The CDR3 consists of 14 residues. V gave up 0 bases and J gave up 0 bases, with 5 bases separating them. The CDR3: CASSLAGMNTEAFF. CDR3 DNA: TGTGCCAGCAGTTTAGCGGGAATGAACACTGAAGCTTTCTTT.

This clonotype appeared a few times. This sequence joins TRBV7-2 and TRBJ1-1; TRBD1 is a possible D gene (5 bases). This CDR3 is built from 13 residues. The germline CDR1 and CDR2 sequences are SGHTA and FQGNSA. Trimming took off 4 bases at V and 3 bases at J, with 9 bases between the two ends. CDR3 amino acids: CASSSQGDTEAFF. The CDR3 DNA follows: TGTGCCAGCAGCTCCCAAGGGGACACTGAAGCTTTCTTT.

The table lists this clonotype with a count of one. Because it lacks the conserved phenylalanine or tryptophan at the end, this CDR3 is likely a read error. J is TRBJ1-2 and V is TRBV6-1, with D unresolved. Trimming stripped 0 bases from V and 1 base from J, with 6 bases between. The germline CDR1 and CDR2 sequences are MNHNS and SASEGT. The CDR3 is made up of 14 amino acids. DNA of the CDR3: TGTGCCAGCAGTGAAGCTATGTTTAACTATGGCTACACCTGC. Its translation: CASSEAMFNYGYTC.

The chain joins TRBV7-9 to TRBJ2-2; D not resolved. Between the trimmed V and J ends, which lost 5 bases and 1 base, there was a span of 5 bases. Germline V gene lookup returns CDR1 SEHNR and CDR2 FQNEAQ (reference sequence). The CDR3 consists of 13 residues. CDR3 region: CASSPQNTGELFF. The CDR3 DNA is TGTGCCAGCAGCCCCCAGAACACCGGGGAGCTGTTTTTT.

The chain is built from TRBV15 and TRBJ2-7; TRBD2 agrees at 10 bases. This CDR3 is built from 17 residues. The germline V gene encodes CDR1 LNHNV and CDR2 YYDKDF (reference sequence). The ends lost 1 base at V and 2 bases at J; junction bases unmatched: 8. CDR3 loop: CATSRGALAGDPYEQYF. The CDR3 bases are TGTGCCACCAGCAGAGGGGCGCTAGCGGGAGACCCCTACGAGCAGTACTTC.

The chain joins TRBV10-2 to TRBJ1-1; 8 bases align to TRBD1. Looked up from germline, CDR1 is WSHSY and CDR2 is SAAADI. The V gene end was trimmed by 7 bases and the J gene end by 4 bases; junction bases not matched to a gene: 5. CDR3 length equals 13 residues. The CDR3 sequence: CASTWTGSTEAFF. In DNA form, the CDR3 reads TGCGCCAGCACCTGGACAGGGAGCACTGAAGCTTTCTTT.

This clonotype showed up many times. V usage is TRBV19 and J usage is TRBJ2-5; D not resolved. Germline lookup yields CDR1 LNHDA and CDR2 SQIVND (reference sequence). The CDR3 spans 12 residues. With 6 bases removed from V and 5 bases from J, the gap between germline ends came to 10 bases. CDR3 DNA sequence: TGTGCCAGTAGCCGACTCGGGGAGACCCAGTACTTC. Its protein is CASSRLGETQYF.

V and J are TRBV7-2 and TRBJ2-1; the match to TRBD2 covers 7 bases. There are 16 residues in the CDR3. The germline V gene has CDR1 SGHTA and CDR2 FQGNSA. V lost 0 bases and J lost 7; bases outside the gene matches: 9. In DNA form, the CDR3 reads TGTGCCAGCAGCTTAGCAGGCGGGGGAGTTGCGAATGAGCAGTTCTTC. This encodes CASSLAGGGVANEQFF.

This clonotype showed up many times. The chain employs TRBV7-9 and TRBJ2-7; a weak D match, TRBD1 (6 bases). The V end was cut by 5 bases, the J end by 3 bases, with 14 bases between. The CDR3 covers 14 residues. The germline V gene encodes CDR1 SEHNR and CDR2 FQNEAQ (reference sequence). The CDR3 sequence: CASSHGTRIYEQYF. CDR3 nucleotide sequence: TGTGCCAGCAGCCACGGGACACGGATCTACGAGCAGTACTTC.

This chain connects TRBV19 to TRBJ1-1, with 11 bases that match TRBD1. V lost 8 bases and J lost 4; bases outside the gene matches: 0. The CDR3 runs to 12 residues. Germline CDR1 LNHDA, CDR2 SQIVND (reference sequence). DNA of the CDR3: TGTGCCAGTGGGACAGGGGGCACTGAAGCTTTCTTT. It specifies CASGTGGTEAFF. Together with reference TRBV19 and TRBJ1-1, the CDR3 gives the full variable domain: DGGITQSPKYLFRKEGQNVTLSCEQNLNHDAMYWYRQDPGQGLRLIYYSQIVNDFQKGDIAEGYSVSREKKESFPLTVTSAQKNPTAFYLCASGTGGTEAFFGQGTRLTVV.

On this clonotype itself: Given a much more abundant clone one base away, this may be a read error. The CDR3 loop is CAWSVYPGNAIYF. The CDR3 nucleotides read TGTGCCTGGAGTGTGTATCCTGGAAACGCCATATATTTT. V gene TRBV30 combines with J gene TRBJ1-3; no reliable D call. The germline V gene encodes CDR1 GTSNPN and CDR2 SVGIG (reference sequence). This CDR3 is 13 amino acids long.

The chain recombines TRBV15 with TRBJ2-6; D not certain. The CDR3 is 15 residues long. V lost 0 bases to trimming and J lost 2 bases, with 5 bases between them. Germline V gives CDR1 LNHNV, CDR2 YYDKDF (reference sequence). The chain's CDR3 is CATSRDQTGANVLTF. The CDR3 DNA reads TGTGCCACCAGCAGAGATCAAACTGGGGCCAACGTCCTGACTTTC.

The rearrangement links TRBV29-1 to TRBJ1-2, with 9 nucleotides matching TRBD1. The V gene end was trimmed by 7 bases and the J gene end by 3 bases; junction bases not matched to a gene: 9. Germline V gives CDR1 SQVTM, CDR2 ANQGSEA. The CDR3 runs 14 residues. As DNA, the CDR3 is TGCAGCGCGACAAACAGGGGGCGAGACTATGGCTACACCTTC. Translating it yields CSATNRGRDYGYTF.

The chain uses TRBV29-1 and TRBJ2-7; no clear D gene. The CDR3 is 13 residues long. Trimming cost V 4 bases and J 2 bases, with 12 bases left between them. From germline, CDR1 is SQVTM and CDR2 ANQGSEA. The CDR3, as DNA: TGCAGCGTTGGGGCTCGTAACACCTACGAGCAGTACTTC. It translates to CSVGARNTYEQYF.